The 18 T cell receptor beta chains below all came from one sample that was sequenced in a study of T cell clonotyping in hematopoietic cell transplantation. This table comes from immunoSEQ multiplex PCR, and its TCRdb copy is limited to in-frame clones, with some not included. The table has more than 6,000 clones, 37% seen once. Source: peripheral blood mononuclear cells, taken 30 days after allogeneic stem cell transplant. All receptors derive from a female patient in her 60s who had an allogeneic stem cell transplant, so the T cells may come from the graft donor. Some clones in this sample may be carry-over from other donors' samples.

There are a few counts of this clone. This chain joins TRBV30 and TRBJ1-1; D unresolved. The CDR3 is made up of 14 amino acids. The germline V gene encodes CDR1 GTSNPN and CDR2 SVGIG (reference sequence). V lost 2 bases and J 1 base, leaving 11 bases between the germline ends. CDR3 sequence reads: CAWSWPGANTEAFF. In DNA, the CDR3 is TGTGCCTGGAGTTGGCCTGGTGCGAACACTGAAGCTTTCTTT.

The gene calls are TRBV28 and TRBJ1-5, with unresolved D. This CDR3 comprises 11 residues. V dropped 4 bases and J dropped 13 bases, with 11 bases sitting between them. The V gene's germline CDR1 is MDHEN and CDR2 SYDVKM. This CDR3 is CASSSYKSQHF. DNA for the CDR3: TGTGCCAGCAGTTCCTATAAGTCTCAGCATTTT.

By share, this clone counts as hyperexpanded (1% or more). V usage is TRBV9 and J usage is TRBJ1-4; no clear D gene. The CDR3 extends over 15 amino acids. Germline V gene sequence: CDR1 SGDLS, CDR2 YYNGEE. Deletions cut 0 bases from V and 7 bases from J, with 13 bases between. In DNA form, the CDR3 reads TGTGCCAGCAGCGTAGCAGACCATCTTAGTGAAAAACTGTTTTTT. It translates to CASSVADHLSEKLFF.

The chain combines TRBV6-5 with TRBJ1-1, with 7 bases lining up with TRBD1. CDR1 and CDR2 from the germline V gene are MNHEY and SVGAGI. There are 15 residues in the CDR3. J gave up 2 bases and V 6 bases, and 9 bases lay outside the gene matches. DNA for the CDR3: TGTGCCAGCAGCCGGAGGGCAGGGGGAAACACTGAAGCTTTCTTT. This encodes CASSRRAGGNTEAFF.

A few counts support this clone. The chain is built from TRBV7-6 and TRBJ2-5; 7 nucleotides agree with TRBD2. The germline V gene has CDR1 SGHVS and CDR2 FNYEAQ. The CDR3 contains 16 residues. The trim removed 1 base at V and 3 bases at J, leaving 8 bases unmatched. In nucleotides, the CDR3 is TGTGCCAGCAGCTTAGACCGCGGGAGAATGGAAGAGACCCAGTACTTC. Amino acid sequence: CASSLDRGRMEETQYF.

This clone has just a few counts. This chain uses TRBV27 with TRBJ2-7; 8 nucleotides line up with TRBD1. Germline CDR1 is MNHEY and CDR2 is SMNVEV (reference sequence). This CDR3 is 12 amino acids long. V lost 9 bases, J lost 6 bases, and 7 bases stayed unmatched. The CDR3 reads CASAGTGSEQYF. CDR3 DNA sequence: TGTGCCAGTGCCGGGACAGGCAGCGAGCAGTACTTC.

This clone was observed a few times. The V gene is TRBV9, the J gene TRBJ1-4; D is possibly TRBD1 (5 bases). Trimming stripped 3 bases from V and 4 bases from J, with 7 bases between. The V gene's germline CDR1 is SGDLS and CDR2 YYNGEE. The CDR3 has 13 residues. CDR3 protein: CASSGQHNEKLFF. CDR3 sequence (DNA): TGTGCCAGCAGCGGACAGCATAATGAAAAACTGTTTTTT.

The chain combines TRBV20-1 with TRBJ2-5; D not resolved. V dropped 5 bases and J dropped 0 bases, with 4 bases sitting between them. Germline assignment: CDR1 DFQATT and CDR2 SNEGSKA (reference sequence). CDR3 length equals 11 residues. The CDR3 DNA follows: TGCAGTGCTGGGTACCAAGAGACCCAGTACTTC. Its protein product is CSAGYQETQYF.

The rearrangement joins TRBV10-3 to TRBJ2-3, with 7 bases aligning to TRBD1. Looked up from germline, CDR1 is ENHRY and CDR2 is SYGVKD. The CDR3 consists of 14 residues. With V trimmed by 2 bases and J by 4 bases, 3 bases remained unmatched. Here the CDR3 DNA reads TGTGCCATCAGTGAGAGGGGGCAGGCAGATACGCAGTATTTT. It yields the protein CAISERGQADTQYF.

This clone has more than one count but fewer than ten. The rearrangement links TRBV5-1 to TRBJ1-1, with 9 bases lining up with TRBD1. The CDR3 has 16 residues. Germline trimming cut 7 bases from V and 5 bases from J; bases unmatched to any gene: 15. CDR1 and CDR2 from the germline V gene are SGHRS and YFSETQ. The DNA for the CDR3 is TGCGCCAGCGGATATCCGGCCGGGACAGGGCAAACTGAAGCTTTCTTT. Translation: CASGYPAGTGQTEAFF.

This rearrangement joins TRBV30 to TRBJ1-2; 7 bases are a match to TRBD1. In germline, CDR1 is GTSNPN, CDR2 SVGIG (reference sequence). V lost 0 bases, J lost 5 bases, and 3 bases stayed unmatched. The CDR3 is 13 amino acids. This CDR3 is CAWSVVRGYGYTF. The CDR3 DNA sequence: TGTGCCTGGAGTGTGGTCAGGGGGTATGGCTACACCTTC.

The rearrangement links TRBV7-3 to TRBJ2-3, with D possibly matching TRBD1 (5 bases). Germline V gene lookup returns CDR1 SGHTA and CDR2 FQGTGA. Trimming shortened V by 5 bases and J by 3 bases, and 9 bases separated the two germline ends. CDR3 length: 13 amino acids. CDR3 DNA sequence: TGTGCCAGCAGCCCTGGGGCTACAGATACGCAGTATTTT. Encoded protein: CASSPGATDTQYF.

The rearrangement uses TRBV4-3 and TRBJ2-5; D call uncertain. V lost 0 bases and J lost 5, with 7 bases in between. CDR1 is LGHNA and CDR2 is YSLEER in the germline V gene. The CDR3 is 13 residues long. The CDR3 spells CASSQEGWETQYF. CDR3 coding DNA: TGCGCCAGCAGCCAAGAAGGGTGGGAGACCCAGTACTTC.

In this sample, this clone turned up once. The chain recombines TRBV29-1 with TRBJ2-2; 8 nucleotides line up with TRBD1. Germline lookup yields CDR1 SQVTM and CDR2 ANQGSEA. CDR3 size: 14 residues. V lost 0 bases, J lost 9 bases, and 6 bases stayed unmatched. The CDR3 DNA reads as TGCAGCGTTGAAGATCGGCAGGGGGCCTGGGAGCTGTTTTTT. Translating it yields CSVEDRQGAWELFF.

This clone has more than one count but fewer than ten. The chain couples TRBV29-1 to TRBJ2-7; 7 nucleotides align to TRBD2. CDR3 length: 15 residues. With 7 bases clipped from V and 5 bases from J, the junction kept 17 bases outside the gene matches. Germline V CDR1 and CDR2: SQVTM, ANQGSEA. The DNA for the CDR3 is TGCAGCGGGTGGCCTTGGGGGAGCGGGGACGACGAGCAGTACTTC. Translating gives CSGWPWGSGDDEQYF.

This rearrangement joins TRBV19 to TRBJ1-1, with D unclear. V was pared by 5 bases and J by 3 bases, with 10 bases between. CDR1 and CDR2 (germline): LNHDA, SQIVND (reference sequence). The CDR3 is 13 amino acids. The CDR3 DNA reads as TGTGCCAGTAGTTTGGGTGTTGACACTGAAGCTTTCTTT. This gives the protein CASSLGVDTEAFF.

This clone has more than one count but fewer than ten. CDR3 region: CASSSRGYQPQHF. The CDR3 nucleotides read TGTGCCAGCAGCTCGCGGGGATATCAGCCCCAGCATTTT. This rearrangement joins TRBV6-1 to TRBJ1-5; D gene uncertain. Per germline, CDR1 MNHNS and CDR2 SASEGT. The length of the CDR3 is 13 residues. V shed 6 bases and J shed 5 bases, with 11 bases lying between them.

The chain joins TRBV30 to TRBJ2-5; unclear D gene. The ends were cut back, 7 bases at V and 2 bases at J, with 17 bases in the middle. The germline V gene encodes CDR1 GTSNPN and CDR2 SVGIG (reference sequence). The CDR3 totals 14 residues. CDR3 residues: CALDRTVIQETQYF. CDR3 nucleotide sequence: TGTGCCTTGGACCGGACGGTTATACAAGAGACCCAGTACTTC.